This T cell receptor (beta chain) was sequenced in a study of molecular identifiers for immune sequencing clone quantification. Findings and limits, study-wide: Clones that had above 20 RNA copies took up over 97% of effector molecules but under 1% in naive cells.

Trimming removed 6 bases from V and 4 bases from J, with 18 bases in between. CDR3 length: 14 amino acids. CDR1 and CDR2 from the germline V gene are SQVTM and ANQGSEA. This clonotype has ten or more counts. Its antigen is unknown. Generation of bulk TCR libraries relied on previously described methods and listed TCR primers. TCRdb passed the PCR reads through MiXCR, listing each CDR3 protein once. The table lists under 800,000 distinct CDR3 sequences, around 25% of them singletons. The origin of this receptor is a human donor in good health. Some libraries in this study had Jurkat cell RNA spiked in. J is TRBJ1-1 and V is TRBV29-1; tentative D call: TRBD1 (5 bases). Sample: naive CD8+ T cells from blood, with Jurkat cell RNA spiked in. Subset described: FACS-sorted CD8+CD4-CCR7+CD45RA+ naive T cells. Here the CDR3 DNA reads TGCAGCGTGGACGGGGGAGGGGTGGGCACTGAAGCTTTCTTT. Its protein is CSVDGGGVGTEAFF.